Presented here are 14 T cell receptor beta chains from one specimen sequenced in a study of T-cell memory formation after mild COVID-19 (dated by TCRdb to 2020 to 2023). The library relied on 5' RACE. Sequencing used an Illumina NovaSeq 6000. TCRdb reprocessing: public reads trimmed at Q25 with fastp, clones called with MiXCR, in-frame beta chains kept. Rows with a matching CDR3 protein are joined into one entry that keeps the most common DNA and genes. The sample includes about 500,000 distinct CDR3 sequences, with about a fifth observed a single time. The ten largest make up under 15% of the sample. Sample: PBMCs or a T cell subset sorted from them (not recorded which). The receptor set was obtained from an adult woman who had mild COVID-19 (a few samples of this study predate the infection). The sample titles of this study are shuffled in the database, so cell type and time point are left out; the donor was told from shared clones.

The rearrangement joins TRBV24-1 to TRBJ2-4; D remains ambiguous. Germline CDR1 is KGHDR and CDR2 is SFDVKD. V lost 0 bases, J lost 8 bases, and 1 base lay in between. The CDR3 loop spans 11 amino acids. Here the CDR3 reads CATSDLDIQYF. CDR3 nucleotide sequence: TGTGCCACCAGTGATTTGGACATTCAGTACTTC.

This clonotype was counted a few times. The chain has TRBV12-5 and TRBJ1-1, with 7 bases fitting TRBD1. The ends lost 3 bases at V and 2 bases at J; junction bases unmatched: 6. From germline, CDR1 is LGHNT and CDR2 FRNRAP. The length of the CDR3 is 15 residues. CDR3 protein: CASGLPKGANTEAFF. The CDR3 DNA sequence: TGTGCTAGTGGTTTACCCAAGGGGGCAAACACTGAAGCTTTCTTT.

There are a few counts of this clonotype. V gene TRBV27 combines with J gene TRBJ2-1; 12 bases align to TRBD2. V was pared by 1 base and J by 7 bases, with 5 bases of the junction left unmatched. The V gene's germline CDR1 is MNHEY and CDR2 SMNVEV (reference sequence). CDR3 length: 16 amino acids. CDR3 region: CASSLWTSGKTNEQFF. CDR3 coding DNA: TGTGCCAGCAGTTTATGGACTAGCGGGAAGACGAATGAGCAGTTCTTC.

The CDR3 DNA is TGTGCCAGCAACCTCGGTGACAGGGCTGGTGGCTACACCTTC. Its protein is CASNLGDRAGGYTF. The chain joins TRBV7-9 to TRBJ1-2; TRBD1 matches at 7 bases. Germline V gene lookup returns CDR1 SEHNR and CDR2 FQNEAQ (reference sequence). This CDR3 has 14 amino acids. Trimming took 7 bases from V and 7 from J; bases not matched to a gene: 12.

This clonotype has a handful of counts. The chain carries TRBV5-5 and TRBJ1-1; unclear D gene. Per the germline V gene, CDR1 is SGHKS and CDR2 is YYEKEE (reference sequence). V was cut by 2 bases and J by 0 bases, with 8 bases left in between. This CDR3 is built from 14 residues. The chain's CDR3 is CASSLTWMNTEAFF. The DNA of the CDR3 is TGTGCCAGCAGCTTAACCTGGATGAACACTGAAGCTTTCTTT.

V is TRBV25-1 and J is TRBJ2-7; D is unclear. Per the germline V gene, CDR1 is MGHDK and CDR2 is SYGVNS. Trimming cost V 4 bases and J 9 bases, with 10 bases left between them. The CDR3 has 11 residues. Written as DNA, the CDR3 is TGTGCCAGCAGTGCCGGGCGTGGGCAGTACTTC. Protein sequence: CASSAGRGQYF.

This clonotype was picked up many times. The chain employs TRBV7-6 and TRBJ2-5, with TRBD1 identical over 7 bases. Germline-derived CDR1 and CDR2 are SGHVS and FNYEAQ. V lost 3 bases and J lost 5; bases outside the gene matches: 12. The CDR3 has 16 amino acids. The CDR3: CASSLMGDSPVETQYF. The CDR3, as DNA: TGTGCCAGCAGCTTGATGGGGGACAGTCCCGTGGAGACCCAGTACTTC.

V usage is TRBV6-1 and J usage is TRBJ2-3; D remains unclear. The germline CDR1 and CDR2 sequences are MNHNS and SASEGT. The CDR3 is made up of 15 amino acids. V lost 1 base and J 3 bases, leaving 11 bases between the germline ends. The CDR3 loop is CASSEEMSGTDTQYF. In nucleotides, the CDR3 is TGTGCCAGCAGTGAAGAAATGAGTGGTACAGATACGCAGTATTTT.

The rearrangement uses TRBV5-5 and TRBJ1-3, with 9 nucleotides matching TRBD1. This CDR3 contains 17 residues. Germline V lookup: CDR1 SGHKS, CDR2 YYEKEE (reference sequence). The V and J ends lost 0 bases and 1 base, in that order; junction bases with no gene match: 5. As DNA, the CDR3 is TGTGCCAGCAGCTTGGGAGGGGACAGGGCATCTGGAAACACCATATATTTT. It specifies CASSLGGDRASGNTIYF.

J is TRBJ2-1 and V is TRBV20-1, with 7 nucleotides matching TRBD2. The CDR3 consists of 13 residues. V lost 3 bases, J lost 8 bases, and 7 bases stayed unmatched. Germline V lookup: CDR1 DFQATT, CDR2 SNEGSKA (reference sequence). CDR3 nucleotides: TGCAGTGCTAGTAGGCGGGAGAACGATGAGCAGTTCTTC. This gives the protein CSASRRENDEQFF.

This chain links TRBV6-6 with TRBJ1-2, with D perhaps TRBD1 (6 bases). The CDR3 is 15 amino acids. Trimming left V 6 bases short and J 4 bases short, with 18 bases between. From germline, CDR1 is MNHNY and CDR2 SVGAGI (reference sequence). The CDR3 spells CASSPLKQGPYGYTF. CDR3 DNA sequence: TGTGCCAGCAGCCCGCTTAAACAGGGCCCCTATGGCTACACCTTC.

The V gene is TRBV20-1, the J gene TRBJ2-7; D unclear. Trimming took 0 bases from V and 5 from J, leaving 8 bases between them. CDR3 length equals 12 residues. Germline V lookup: CDR1 DFQATT, CDR2 SNEGSKA (reference sequence). CDR3 loop: CSARDLSHEQYF. The CDR3 coding sequence is TGCAGTGCTAGAGATCTCTCACACGAGCAGTACTTC.

CDR3 loop: CATSDSDRGQETQYF. The CDR3 region has the DNA TGTGCCACCAGTGATTCGGACAGGGGACAAGAGACCCAGTACTTC. The gene calls are TRBV24-1 and TRBJ2-5; 9 positions match TRBD1. CDR3 length: 15 residues. V lost 2 bases, J lost 2 bases, and 2 bases stayed unmatched. CDR1 and CDR2 (germline): KGHDR, SFDVKD.

The gene calls are TRBV24-1 and TRBJ2-1, with 7 bases that match TRBD1. CDR1 KGHDR and CDR2 SFDVKD come from the germline V gene. Trimming at V came to 0 bases and at J to 2 bases, leaving 3 bases not matched to a gene. The CDR3 extends over 16 amino acids. The chain's CDR3 is CATSDLDRAAYNEQFF. CDR3 in DNA: TGTGCCACCAGTGATTTGGACAGGGCAGCCTACAATGAGCAGTTCTTC.